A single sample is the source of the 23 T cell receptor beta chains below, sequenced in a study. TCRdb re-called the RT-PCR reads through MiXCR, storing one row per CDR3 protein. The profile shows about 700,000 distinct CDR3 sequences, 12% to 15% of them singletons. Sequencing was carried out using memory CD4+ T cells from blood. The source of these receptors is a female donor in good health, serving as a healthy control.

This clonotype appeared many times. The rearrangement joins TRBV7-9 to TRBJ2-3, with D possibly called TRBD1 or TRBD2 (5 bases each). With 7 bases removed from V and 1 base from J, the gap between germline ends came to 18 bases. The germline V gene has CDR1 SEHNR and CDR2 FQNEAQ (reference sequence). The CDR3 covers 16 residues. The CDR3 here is CASTILRGVGTDTQYF. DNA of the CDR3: TGTGCCAGCACCATCCTGCGAGGGGTGGGCACAGATACGCAGTATTTT.

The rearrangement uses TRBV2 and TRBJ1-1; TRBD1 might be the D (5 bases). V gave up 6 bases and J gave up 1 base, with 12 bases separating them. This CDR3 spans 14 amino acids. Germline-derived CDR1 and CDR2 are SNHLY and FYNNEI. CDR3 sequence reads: CASRRDGANTEAFF. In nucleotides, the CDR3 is TGTGCCAGCAGGAGAGACGGGGCGAACACTGAAGCTTTCTTT. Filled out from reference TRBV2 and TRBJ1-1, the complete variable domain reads EPEVTQTPSHQVTQMGQEVILRCVPISNHLYFYWYRQILGQKVEFLVSFYNNEISEKSEIFDDQFSVERPDGSNFTLKIRSTKLEDSAMYFCASRRDGANTEAFFGQGTRLTVV.

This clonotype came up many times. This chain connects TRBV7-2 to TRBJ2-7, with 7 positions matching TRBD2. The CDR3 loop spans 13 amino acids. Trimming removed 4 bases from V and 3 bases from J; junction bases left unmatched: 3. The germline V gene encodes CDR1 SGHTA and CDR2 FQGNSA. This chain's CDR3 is CASSSAGLYEQYF. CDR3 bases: TGTGCCAGCAGCTCAGCGGGGCTCTACGAGCAGTACTTC.

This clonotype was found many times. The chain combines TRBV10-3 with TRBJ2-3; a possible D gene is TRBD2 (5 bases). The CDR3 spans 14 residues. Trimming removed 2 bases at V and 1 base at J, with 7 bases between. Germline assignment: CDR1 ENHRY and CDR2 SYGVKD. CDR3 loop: CAISETRGTDTQYF. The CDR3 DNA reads TGTGCCATCAGTGAGACTAGGGGCACAGATACGCAGTATTTT.

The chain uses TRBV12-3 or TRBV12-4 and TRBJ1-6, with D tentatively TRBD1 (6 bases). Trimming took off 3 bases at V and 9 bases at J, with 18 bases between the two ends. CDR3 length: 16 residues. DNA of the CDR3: TGTGCCAGCAGTTTCAGAGGGGGATGGGGTGCTTCACCCCTCCACTTT. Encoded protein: CASSFRGGWGASPLHF.

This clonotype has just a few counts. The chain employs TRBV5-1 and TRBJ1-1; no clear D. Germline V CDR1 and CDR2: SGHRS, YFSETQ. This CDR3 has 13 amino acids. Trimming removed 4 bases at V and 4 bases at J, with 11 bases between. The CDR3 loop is CASSLTRITEAFF. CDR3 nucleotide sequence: TGCGCCAGCAGCCTAACAAGGATCACTGAAGCTTTCTTT.

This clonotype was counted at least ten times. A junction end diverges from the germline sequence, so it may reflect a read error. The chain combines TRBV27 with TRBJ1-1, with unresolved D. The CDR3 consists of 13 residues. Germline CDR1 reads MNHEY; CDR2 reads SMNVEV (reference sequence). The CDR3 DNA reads TGCGCCAGCAGCCTACAGAGGAACACTGAAGCTTTCTTT. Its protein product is CASSLQRNTEAFF.

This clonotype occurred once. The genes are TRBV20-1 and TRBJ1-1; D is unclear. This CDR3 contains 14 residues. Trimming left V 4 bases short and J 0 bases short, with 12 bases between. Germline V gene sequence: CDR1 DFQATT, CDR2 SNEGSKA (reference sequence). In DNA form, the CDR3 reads TGCAGTGCTAAGGTACCGGGGATGAACACTGAAGCTTTCTTT. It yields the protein CSAKVPGMNTEAFF.

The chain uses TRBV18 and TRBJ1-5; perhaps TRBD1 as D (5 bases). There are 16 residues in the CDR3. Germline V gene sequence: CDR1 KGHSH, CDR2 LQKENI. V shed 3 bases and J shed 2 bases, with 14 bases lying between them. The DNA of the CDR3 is TGTGCCAGCTCACCGTCTGCCGGGGGTGGCAATCAGCCCCAGCATTTT. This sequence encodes CASSPSAGGGNQPQHF.

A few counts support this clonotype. CDR3 residues: CATSDHYTSGRTYEQYF. The CDR3 nucleotides are TGTGCCACCAGTGACCACTATACTAGCGGGAGAACCTACGAGCAGTACTTC. The chain links TRBV24-1 to TRBJ2-7, with TRBD2 matching over 11 bases. The V gene end was trimmed by 4 bases and the J gene end by 2 bases; junction bases not matched to a gene: 9. The CDR3 sequence is 17 residues long. Germline values: CDR1 KGHDR, CDR2 SFDVKD.

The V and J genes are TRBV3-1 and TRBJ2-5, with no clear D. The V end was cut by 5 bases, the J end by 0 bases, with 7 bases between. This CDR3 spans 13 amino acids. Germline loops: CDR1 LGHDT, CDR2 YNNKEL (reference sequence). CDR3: CASSVFNQETQYF. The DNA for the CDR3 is TGTGCCAGCAGCGTCTTTAACCAAGAGACCCAGTACTTC.

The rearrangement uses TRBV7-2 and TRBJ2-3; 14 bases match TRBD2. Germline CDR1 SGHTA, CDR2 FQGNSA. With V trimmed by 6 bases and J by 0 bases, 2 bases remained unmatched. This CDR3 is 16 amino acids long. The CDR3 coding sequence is TGTGCCAGCAGGTGGACTAGCGGGAGGAGCACAGATACGCAGTATTTT. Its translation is CASRWTSGRSTDTQYF.

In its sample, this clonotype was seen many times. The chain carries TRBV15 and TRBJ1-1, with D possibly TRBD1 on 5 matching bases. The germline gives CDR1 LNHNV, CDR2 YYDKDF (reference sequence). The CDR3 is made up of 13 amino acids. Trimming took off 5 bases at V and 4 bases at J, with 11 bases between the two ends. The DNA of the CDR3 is TGTGCCACCAGCTCGAACGGGGGCACTGAAGCTTTCTTT. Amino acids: CATSSNGGTEAFF. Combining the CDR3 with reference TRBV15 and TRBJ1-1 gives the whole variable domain DAMVIQNPRYQVTQFGKPVTLSCSQTLNHNVMYWYQQKSSQAPKLLFHYYDKDFNNEADTPDNFQSRRPNTSFCFLDIRSPGLGDTAMYLCATSSNGGTEAFFGQGTRLTVV.

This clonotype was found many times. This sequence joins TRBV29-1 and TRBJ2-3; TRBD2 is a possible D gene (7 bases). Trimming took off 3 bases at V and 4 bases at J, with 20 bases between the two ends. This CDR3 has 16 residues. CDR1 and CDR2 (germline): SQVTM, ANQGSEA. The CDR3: CSVDTMGGGLSDTQYF. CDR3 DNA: TGCAGCGTTGACACTATGGGGGGGGGCCTCTCAGATACGCAGTATTTT.

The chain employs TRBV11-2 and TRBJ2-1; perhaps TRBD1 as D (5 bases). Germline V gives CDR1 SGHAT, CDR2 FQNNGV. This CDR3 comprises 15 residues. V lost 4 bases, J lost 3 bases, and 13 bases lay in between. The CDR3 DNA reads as TGTGCCAGCAGCTCTACTCCGGACAACTACAATGAGCAGTTCTTC. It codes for CASSSTPDNYNEQFF.

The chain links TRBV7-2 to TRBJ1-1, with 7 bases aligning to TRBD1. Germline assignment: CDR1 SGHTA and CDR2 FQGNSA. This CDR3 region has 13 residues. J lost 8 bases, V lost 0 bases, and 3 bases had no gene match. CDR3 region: CASSLAGQLEAFF. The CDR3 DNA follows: TGTGCCAGCAGCTTAGCGGGACAGCTAGAAGCTTTCTTT.

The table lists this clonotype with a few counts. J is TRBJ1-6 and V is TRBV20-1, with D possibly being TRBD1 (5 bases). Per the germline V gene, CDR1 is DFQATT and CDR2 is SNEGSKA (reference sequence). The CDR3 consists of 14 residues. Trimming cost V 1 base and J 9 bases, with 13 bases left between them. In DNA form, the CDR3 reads TGCAGTGCTAGAGCAATGGACATAGCTTCACCCCTCCACTTT. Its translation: CSARAMDIASPLHF.

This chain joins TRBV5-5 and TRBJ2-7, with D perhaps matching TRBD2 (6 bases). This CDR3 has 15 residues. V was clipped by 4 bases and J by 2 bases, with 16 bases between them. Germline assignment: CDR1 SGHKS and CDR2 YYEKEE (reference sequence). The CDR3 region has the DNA TGTGCCAGCAGCCCGGGCCCGGGGGAGACCTACGAGCAGTACTTC. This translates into CASSPGPGETYEQYF.

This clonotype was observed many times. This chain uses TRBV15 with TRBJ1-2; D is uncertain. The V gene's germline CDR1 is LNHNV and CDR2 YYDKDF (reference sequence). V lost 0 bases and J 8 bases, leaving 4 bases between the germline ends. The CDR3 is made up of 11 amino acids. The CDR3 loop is CATSRDLGYTF. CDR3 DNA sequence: TGTGCCACCAGCAGAGATCTCGGCTACACCTTC. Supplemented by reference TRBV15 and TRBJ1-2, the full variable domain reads DAMVIQNPRYQVTQFGKPVTLSCSQTLNHNVMYWYQQKSSQAPKLLFHYYDKDFNNEADTPDNFQSRRPNTSFCFLDIRSPGLGDTAMYLCATSRDLGYTFGSGTRLTVV.

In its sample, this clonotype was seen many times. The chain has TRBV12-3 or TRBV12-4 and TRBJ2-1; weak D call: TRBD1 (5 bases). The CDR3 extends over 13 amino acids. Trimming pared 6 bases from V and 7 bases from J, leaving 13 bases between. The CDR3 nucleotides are TGTGCCAGCAGGTCCAGGGTGGTGAATGAGCAGTTCTTC. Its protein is CASRSRVVNEQFF.

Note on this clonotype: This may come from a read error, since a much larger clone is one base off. As DNA, the CDR3 is TGTGCCATCAGTCGGTCATCCCCAAGTCTCAGCGAGCAGTTCTTC. Translated, it gives CAISRSSPSLSEQFF. The chain recombines TRBV10-3 with TRBJ2-1; D gene uncertain. Trimming stripped 5 bases from V and 10 bases from J, with 21 bases between. The germline V gene has CDR1 ENHRY and CDR2 SYGVKD. The CDR3 has 15 residues.

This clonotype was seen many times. Written as DNA, the CDR3 is TGTGCCAGCAGCCAAGGCGATAGCGAGGGGGACGAGCAGTACTTC. Translated, it gives CASSQGDSEGDEQYF. This sequence joins TRBV4-2 and TRBJ2-7; D is perhaps TRBD1 (6 bases). This CDR3 region has 15 residues. Deletions cut 1 base from V and 5 bases from J, with 15 bases between. The V gene's germline CDR1 is LGHNA and CDR2 YNFKEQ.

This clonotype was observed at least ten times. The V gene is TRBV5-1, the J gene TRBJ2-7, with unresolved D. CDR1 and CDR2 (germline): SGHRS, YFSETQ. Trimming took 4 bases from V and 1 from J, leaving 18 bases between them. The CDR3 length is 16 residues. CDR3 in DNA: TGCGCCAGCAGCCCGACTGACCTACGAACATCCTACGAGCAGTACTTC. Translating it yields CASSPTDLRTSYEQYF.